These 14 T cell receptor beta chains share one sample of origin, sequenced in a study of T-cell memory formation after mild COVID-19. MiXCR, run by TCRdb on the 5' RACE reads, gives a single entry per CDR3 protein. The table lists over 400,000 distinct CDR3 sequences, about a quarter of them singletons, with around 13% in the top ten. Sequencing used PBMCs or a T cell subset sorted from them (not recorded which). All receptors come from an adult woman who had mild COVID-19 (a few samples of this study predate the infection). Cell type and time point are not known.

V is TRBV27 and J is TRBJ2-7; the match to TRBD1 covers 9 bases. CDR3 length: 15 amino acids. Per the germline V gene, CDR1 is MNHEY and CDR2 is SMNVEV (reference sequence). V trimming: 4 bases; J trimming: 1 base; junction bases outside the gene matches: 5. CDR3 residues: CASSSRDRASYEQYF. DNA for the CDR3: TGTGCCAGCAGTTCCCGGGACAGGGCATCCTACGAGCAGTACTTC.

V is TRBV11-3 and J is TRBJ2-1, with D perhaps matching TRBD2 (6 bases). Trimming removed 6 bases at V and 4 bases at J, with 16 bases between. The CDR3 is 15 residues long. Germline CDR1 reads SGHNT; CDR2 reads YENEEA. This chain's CDR3 is CASSRGGGGYNEQFF. The DNA for the CDR3 is TGTGCCAGCAGTCGTGGGGGAGGTGGATACAATGAGCAGTTCTTC.

This clonotype occurred a few times. This chain links TRBV18 with TRBJ2-1; 7 nucleotides agree with TRBD2. The germline gives CDR1 KGHSH, CDR2 LQKENI. The CDR3 has 17 amino acids. V gave up 3 bases and J gave up 0 bases; unmatched junction bases: 8. The CDR3 nucleotides read TGTGCCAGCTCACCTTTATTTCGGGGGGACTCCTACAATGAGCAGTTCTTC. Translating gives CASSPLFRGDSYNEQFF. Full variable domain (outside the CDR3, taken from reference TRBV18 and TRBJ2-1): NAGVMQNPRHLVRRRGQEARLRCSPMKGHSHVYWYRQLPEEGLKFMVYLQKENIIDESGMPKERFSAEFPKEGPSILRIQQVVRGDSAAYFCASSPLFRGDSYNEQFFGPGTRLTVL.

The V gene is TRBV20-1, the J gene TRBJ2-6, with no clear D. In germline, CDR1 is DFQATT, CDR2 SNEGSKA (reference sequence). The CDR3 spans 14 residues. V was cut by 6 bases and J by 2 bases, with 11 bases left in between. The CDR3 bases are TGCAGTGCCCCCCCGGTCGCTGGGGCCAACGTCCTGACTTTC. It encodes CSAPPVAGANVLTF.

This clonotype was seen a handful of times. This chain connects TRBV2 to TRBJ2-3, with D maybe TRBD2 (7 bases). The ends were cut back, 8 bases at V and 0 bases at J, with 15 bases in the middle. There are 15 residues in the CDR3. The germline gives CDR1 SNHLY, CDR2 FYNNEI. The CDR3: CASGFAGASTDTQYF. The DNA for the CDR3 is TGTGCCAGCGGATTTGCGGGGGCAAGCACAGATACGCAGTATTTT. Variable domain in full (rest from reference TRBV2 and TRBJ2-3): EPEVTQTPSHQVTQMGQEVILRCVPISNHLYFYWYRQILGQKVEFLVSFYNNEISEKSEIFDDQFSVERPDGSNFTLKIRSTKLEDSAMYFCASGFAGASTDTQYFGPGTRLTVL.

This clonotype was counted a few times. The V call is TRBV2, the J call TRBJ2-7, with TRBD2 identical over 8 bases. The trim removed 4 bases at V and 3 bases at J, leaving 17 bases unmatched. The CDR3 covers 18 residues. Germline loops: CDR1 SNHLY, CDR2 FYNNEI. The CDR3: CASSVQREWERLDYEQYF. Here the CDR3 DNA reads TGTGCCAGCAGTGTTCAGCGGGAGTGGGAGAGACTTGACTACGAGCAGTACTTC.

This clonotype has only a few counts. This chain connects TRBV6-1 to TRBJ2-2; tentative D call: TRBD1 (6 bases). The V and J ends lost 2 bases and 8 bases respectively, with 18 bases between them. Per the germline V gene, CDR1 is MNHNS and CDR2 is SASEGT. The CDR3 contains 16 residues. CDR3 protein: CASSEQNGVGTGELFF. Written as DNA, the CDR3 is TGTGCCAGCAGTGAACAGAACGGGGTGGGGACAGGGGAGCTGTTTTTT.

The chain recombines TRBV4-2 with TRBJ2-1, with D hard to call. The CDR3 is 16 amino acids. V was cut by 0 bases and J by 6 bases, with 15 bases left in between. The germline CDR1 and CDR2 sequences are LGHNA and YNFKEQ. Here the CDR3 reads CASSQDLGLSANEQFF. The CDR3 DNA is TGTGCCAGCAGCCAAGATCTGGGCTTATCAGCCAATGAGCAGTTCTTC.

The CDR3 DNA sequence: TGCAGCGTATATCAGGGGAACACTGAAGCTTTCTTT. Residues: CSVYQGNTEAFF. The rearrangement uses TRBV29-1 and TRBJ1-1, with D possibly TRBD1 on 5 matching bases. This CDR3 has 12 amino acids. The germline gives CDR1 SQVTM, CDR2 ANQGSEA. The V and J ends lost 6 bases and 1 base respectively, with 9 bases between them.

V usage is TRBV24-1 and J usage is TRBJ2-1, with 12 bases identical to TRBD2. The CDR3 sequence is 18 residues long. The V gene end was trimmed by 7 bases and the J gene end by 2 bases; junction bases not matched to a gene: 11. Germline lookup yields CDR1 KGHDR and CDR2 SFDVKD. CDR3 nucleotides: TGTGCCACCAGACCCACCCCTAGCGGGAGGGCCACCTACAATGAGCAGTTCTTC. Protein sequence: CATRPTPSGRATYNEQFF.

The V gene is TRBV7-9, the J gene TRBJ2-7, with D perhaps matching TRBD1 (7 bases). Germline V gives CDR1 SEHNR, CDR2 FQNEAQ (reference sequence). This CDR3 contains 14 residues. Trimming took 6 bases from V and 2 from J, leaving 14 bases between them. CDR3 coding DNA: TGTGCCAGCAGGCCGATCAGGGGGGCCTACGAGCAGTACTTC. This encodes CASRPIRGAYEQYF.

This chain joins TRBV10-3 and TRBJ2-5; no clear D. The CDR3 runs 12 residues. Trimming removed 5 bases from V and 1 base from J, with 5 bases in between. Looked up from germline, CDR1 is ENHRY and CDR2 is SYGVKD. The CDR3 loop is CAISRSQETQYF. The CDR3 coding sequence is TGTGCCATCAGTAGATCCCAAGAGACCCAGTACTTC.

This rearrangement joins TRBV28 to TRBJ2-5; 8 bases are shared with TRBD1. The CDR3 has 16 amino acids. Looked up from germline, CDR1 is MDHEN and CDR2 is SYDVKM. The V segment lost 3 bases and the J segment 2 bases; nucleotides outside the gene matches: 8. CDR3 protein: CASSFTQGARQETQYF. CDR3 sequence (DNA): TGTGCCAGCAGTTTTACCCAGGGGGCGCGGCAAGAGACCCAGTACTTC.

The chain joins TRBV30 to TRBJ2-1; D may be TRBD1 or TRBD2 (5 bases each). CDR3 length equals 15 residues. Trimming stripped 3 bases from V and 1 base from J, with 13 bases between. Germline V gives CDR1 GTSNPN, CDR2 SVGIG (reference sequence). CDR3 region: CAWRGSEGSYNEQFF. The CDR3 nucleotides read TGTGCCTGGAGGGGCAGCGAGGGGTCCTACAATGAGCAGTTCTTC.